This T cell receptor beta chain comes out of a study of blood T cells in healthy people across ages. With a J-beta primer mix and a sample-barcoded 5' primer, a second PCR ran 7 to 11 cycles. TCRdb ran MiXCR on the 5' RACE reads and lists one entry per CDR3 protein. The profile covers about 760,000 distinct CDR3 sequences, with roughly three fifths appearing a single time and under 30% taken by the ten largest. There are a few counts of this clonotype. Deletions cut 4 bases from V and 6 bases from J, with 9 bases between. CDR3 length: 12 amino acids. V is TRBV12-3 or TRBV12-4 and J is TRBJ1-2; no reliable D call. Sequences were obtained from blood. The clonotype comes from a man aged 35 to 55 in good health. The CDR3 protein is CASSSARNGYTF. The CDR3 DNA reads TGTGCCAGCAGTTCGGCACGGAATGGCTACACCTTC.